A single sample is the source of the 13 T cell receptor beta chains below, sequenced in a study of cytomegalovirus exposure and HLA in healthy donors. Primers for the PCR totalled 60 Vbeta and 13 Jbeta. Profiling relied on immunoSEQ multiplex PCR, and the TCRdb table lists in-frame clones only, not all of them. This sample has 85,000 to 100,000 clones; roughly 63% occur once, and the top ten carry roughly 6%. Material for sequencing was PBMCs. Receptors originate from a woman in her twenties or thirties in good health and CMV-seronegative.

The V call is TRBV7-9, the J call TRBJ2-1, with unresolved D. This CDR3 region has 15 residues. Per germline, CDR1 SEHNR and CDR2 FQNEAQ (reference sequence). Trimming stripped 6 bases from V and 9 bases from J, with 21 bases between. The CDR3 nucleotides are TGTGCCAGCAGTTCCGGGTCCCGAGCAGTAAGTGAGCAGTTCTTC. Translation: CASSSGSRAVSEQFF.

The genes are TRBV15 and TRBJ2-1; 8 nucleotides align to TRBD2. V shed 3 bases, J shed 5 bases, and the junction held 6 bases outside the gene matches. Germline lookup yields CDR1 LNHNV and CDR2 YYDKDF (reference sequence). CDR3 length: 15 amino acids. The CDR3, as DNA: TGTGCCACCAGCAGCGGGACTAGTGACAACAATGAGCAGTTCTTC. This translates into CATSSGTSDNNEQFF.

As DNA, the CDR3 is TGCAGTGCTCGGATCGGAGATAGACTGTTTTTT. Protein: CSARIGDRLFF. This sequence joins TRBV20-1 and TRBJ1-4; D is uncertain. The length of the CDR3 is 11 residues. Germline lookup yields CDR1 DFQATT and CDR2 SNEGSKA (reference sequence). V was shortened by 5 bases and J by 13 bases, with 14 bases between the two germline ends.

J is TRBJ1-1 and V is TRBV28; 9 bases line up with TRBD1. Germline V gene sequence: CDR1 MDHEN, CDR2 SYDVKM. The length of the CDR3 is 14 residues. V trimming: 7 bases; J trimming: 4 bases; junction bases outside the gene matches: 7. The CDR3 DNA reads as TGTGCCAGCAAGGCCGGGACAGGGACCACTGAAGCTTTCTTT. Residues: CASKAGTGTTEAFF. Supplemented by reference TRBV28 and TRBJ1-1, the full variable domain reads DVKVTQSSRYLVKRTGEKVFLECVQDMDHENMFWYRQDPGLGLRLIYFSYDVKMKEKGDIPEGYSVSREKKERFSLILESASTNQTSMYLCASKAGTGTTEAFFGQGTRLTVV.

This rearrangement joins TRBV6-5 to TRBJ1-3; possible D gene TRBD1, 5 bases. The CDR3 runs 13 residues. Trimming cost V 6 bases and J 8 bases, with 14 bases left between them. The germline V gene has CDR1 MNHEY and CDR2 SVGAGI. The CDR3 is CASSSFGGDTIYF. The CDR3 DNA is TGTGCCAGCAGCTCCTTCGGGGGGGACACCATATATTTT.

This chain joins TRBV7-2 and TRBJ2-7; 7 bases line up with TRBD2. The germline gives CDR1 SGHTA, CDR2 FQGNSA. This CDR3 has 15 amino acids. Trimming cost V 1 base and J 4 bases; bases outside gene matches: 7. The DNA of the CDR3 is TGTGCCAGCAGCTTAGAGGGGCGGGGGACGTACGAGCAGTACTTC. Translating gives CASSLEGRGTYEQYF.

The chain employs TRBV25-1 and TRBJ1-3, with 9 bases aligning to TRBD1. Looked up from germline, CDR1 is MGHDK and CDR2 is SYGVNS. The V segment lost 6 bases and the J segment 2 bases; nucleotides outside the gene matches: 5. This CDR3 is built from 15 residues. The CDR3 is CASRKQGATGNTIYF. CDR3 bases: TGTGCCAGCAGAAAACAGGGGGCGACTGGAAACACCATATATTTT.

This clone came up a few times. The chain combines TRBV5-6 with TRBJ2-2, with 7 bases aligning to TRBD2. Germline-derived CDR1 and CDR2 are SGHDT and YYEEEE. The CDR3 has 17 residues. Trimming cost V 4 bases and J 3 bases; bases outside gene matches: 12. This CDR3 is CASSLTSRWGDTGELFF. DNA of the CDR3: TGTGCCAGCAGCCTGACTAGCAGGTGGGGTGACACCGGGGAGCTGTTTTTT. The full variable domain, in which reference TRBV5-6 and TRBJ2-2 provide the parts outside the CDR3, is DAGVTQSPTHLIKTRGQQVTLRCSPKSGHDTVSWYQQALGQGPQFIFQYYEEEERQRGNFPDRFSGHQFPNYSSELNVNALLLGDSALYLCASSLTSRWGDTGELFFGEGSRLTVL.

This clone was found a few times. CDR3 nucleotide sequence: TGTGCCAGCAGCTTGGGAGTAGACAGGGGGCGAAAAGAGACCCAGTACTTC. Protein sequence: CASSLGVDRGRKETQYF. V usage is TRBV11-1 and J usage is TRBJ2-5; TRBD1 matches at 10 bases. The CDR3 is 17 residues long. Germline loops: CDR1 SGHAT, CDR2 FQDESV (reference sequence). V was clipped by 3 bases and J by 3 bases; unmatched bases: 10.

In its sample, this clone was seen a few times. V and J are TRBV4-1 and TRBJ2-1; TRBD1 matches at 9 bases. Germline CDR1 is MGHRA and CDR2 is YSYEKL. The CDR3 is made up of 15 amino acids. V lost 6 bases and J lost 6; bases outside the gene matches: 9. The CDR3 sequence: CASSLSGQGLNEQFF. In DNA form, the CDR3 reads TGCGCCAGCAGTCTTTCTGGACAGGGGCTCAATGAGCAGTTCTTC.

The rearrangement uses TRBV4-2 and TRBJ2-2; D is unresolved. CDR1 and CDR2 (germline): LGHNA, YNFKEQ. Trimming removed 0 bases at V and 1 base at J, with 15 bases between. The CDR3 contains 18 residues. CDR3 loop: CASSQEGLGRKNTGELFF. The DNA for the CDR3 is TGTGCCAGCAGCCAAGAGGGCCTCGGTAGGAAGAACACCGGGGAGCTGTTTTTT.

This clone was observed a handful of times. The chain joins TRBV5-1 to TRBJ2-3; D gene unclear. The CDR3 length is 18 residues. Between the trimmed V and J ends, which lost 1 base and 0 bases, there was a span of 18 bases. CDR1 SGHRS and CDR2 YFSETQ come from the germline V gene. CDR3 coding DNA: TGCGCCAGCAGCTTGACTTTCCCCGTCGGGTCTAGCACAGATACGCAGTATTTT. Its protein product is CASSLTFPVGSSTDTQYF.

V and J are TRBV10-3 and TRBJ1-2; TRBD1 matches at 7 bases. The CDR3 has 17 residues. Per germline, CDR1 ENHRY and CDR2 SYGVKD. V lost 6 bases to trimming and J lost 0 bases; unmatched junction nucleotides: 13. CDR3 nucleotides: TGTGCCATCAGCGAAAGGGCAGGGGGATTAGCTAACTATGGCTACACCTTC. The encoded protein is CAISERAGGLANYGYTF.